The subject of this entry is one T cell receptor (beta chain). This entry is derived from a study of control samples from healthy donors and cancer patients. Trimming cost V 8 bases and J 1 base, with 24 bases left between them. This CDR3 contains 17 residues. Germline V gene sequence: CDR1 SGHDT, CDR2 YYEEEE. Sequencing used immunoSEQ multiplex PCR; TCRdb keeps in-frame clones, though not all of them. Among around 150,000 clones listed, about 89% were seen once. This clonotype originated in a young man in good health. The specimen was blood. The chain employs TRBV5-6 and TRBJ1-1; maybe TRBD1 (6 bases). The DNA of the CDR3 is TGTGCCAGTGCCCTACAGGGCCTGTACTACCAGAACACTGAAGCTTTCTTT. It specifies CASALQGLYYQNTEAFF.